Listed here are 31 T cell receptor beta chains from one sample, sequenced in a study of CD8 T cell repertoires and HIV-1 epitope variants. Only in-frame clones appear in the TCRdb table, and some are missing; sequencing was by immunoSEQ multiplex PCR. The sample contains roughly 5,200 clones, about two thirds of which appear only once. These TCRs' antigens remain unknown. The sample comprised cultured CD8+ T cells derived from PBMCs. The receptors originated from a male donor with HIV.

The chain uses TRBV7-9 and TRBJ2-1; D call uncertain. Germline assignment: CDR1 SEHNR and CDR2 FQNEAQ (reference sequence). The CDR3 has 14 residues. Trimming stripped 6 bases from V and 4 bases from J, with 13 bases between. The CDR3 sequence is CASRPNSGYNEQFF. CDR3 bases: TGTGCCAGCAGGCCCAATAGTGGGTACAATGAGCAGTTCTTC.

The chain employs TRBV30 and TRBJ2-7; either TRBD1 or TRBD2 may fit D (6 bases each). Trimming stripped 4 bases from V and 2 bases from J, with 24 bases between. This CDR3 spans 17 amino acids. The V gene's germline CDR1 is GTSNPN and CDR2 SVGIG (reference sequence). This CDR3 is CAWTLSLGGGLTYEQYF. The CDR3 DNA reads TGTGCCTGGACCCTTTCACTCGGAGGGGGGTTAACCTACGAGCAGTACTTC.

This clone has more than one count but fewer than ten. This chain uses TRBV7-2 with TRBJ2-4, with D perhaps given as TRBD1 or TRBD2 (5 bases each). V was shortened by 5 bases and J by 0 bases, with 11 bases between the two germline ends. CDR3 length equals 15 residues. CDR1 and CDR2 from the germline V gene are SGHTA and FQGNSA. DNA for the CDR3: TGTGCCAGCAGCCCCGGGGCCCTAGCCAAAAACATTCAGTACTTC. Translating gives CASSPGALAKNIQYF.

This sequence joins TRBV19 and TRBJ2-3, with a weak D call TRBD2 (7 bases). Germline V lookup: CDR1 LNHDA, CDR2 SQIVND (reference sequence). The CDR3 spans 12 residues. V was pared by 5 bases and J by 6 bases, with 9 bases between. The DNA for the CDR3 is TGTGCCAGTAGTGCGGGGGCGGATACGCAGTATTTT. This gives the protein CASSAGADTQYF.

V and J are TRBV28 and TRBJ1-6; 7 bases align to TRBD1. Germline V gene sequence: CDR1 MDHEN, CDR2 SYDVKM. The V and J ends lost 6 bases and 9 bases, in that order; junction bases with no gene match: 11. This CDR3 spans 15 amino acids. The CDR3 nucleotides are TGTGCCAGCAGCCGTCAACAGGGGAACGGTTCACCCCTCCACTTT. Translation gives CASSRQQGNGSPLHF.

The chain is built from TRBV19 and TRBJ1-1, with D tentatively TRBD1 (6 bases). Trimming left V 5 bases short and J 3 bases short, with 22 bases between. CDR1 is LNHDA, CDR2 SQIVND, per germline (reference sequence). The CDR3 spans 17 residues. CDR3 DNA sequence: TGTGCCAGTAGTTTGACCAGGGGCACGGGGTGGGACACTGAAGCTTTCTTT. This translates into CASSLTRGTGWDTEAFF.

The genes are TRBV5-6 and TRBJ1-1, with a tentative D call TRBD1 (6 bases). The CDR3 consists of 14 residues. Trimming removed 0 bases at V and 3 bases at J, with 9 bases between. The germline V gene encodes CDR1 SGHDT and CDR2 YYEEEE. The CDR3 DNA sequence: TGTGCCAGCAGCTTGGGGACAGCATACACTGAAGCTTTCTTT. It specifies CASSLGTAYTEAFF.

The chain carries TRBV28 and TRBJ2-7, with 10 bases that match TRBD1. The germline V gene encodes CDR1 MDHEN and CDR2 SYDVKM. V trimming: 7 bases; J trimming: 2 bases; junction bases outside the gene matches: 8. This CDR3 has 15 amino acids. In DNA form, the CDR3 reads TGTGCCAGCACCCTGGGACAGGGGCTCGCCTACGAGCAGTACTTC. Translating it yields CASTLGQGLAYEQYF.

The chain combines TRBV9 with TRBJ2-2; the D is unclear. Looked up from germline, CDR1 is SGDLS and CDR2 is YYNGEE. V was trimmed by 4 bases and J by 4 bases, leaving 14 bases between them. The CDR3 is 15 residues long. Here the CDR3 reads CASSLSGSTTGELFF. The CDR3 coding sequence is TGTGCCAGCAGCCTCTCCGGGTCGACCACCGGGGAGCTGTTTTTT.

The J gene is TRBJ2-3, the V gene TRBV19; D call uncertain. The CDR3 loop spans 16 amino acids. V was trimmed by 0 bases and J by 2 bases, leaving 12 bases between them. Germline V gene data show CDR1 as LNHDA and CDR2 as SQIVND (reference sequence). The CDR3 spells CASSIDHLRSTDTQYF. CDR3 DNA: TGTGCCAGTAGTATAGACCACCTGAGATCCACAGATACGCAGTATTTT. Full variable domain (remainder filled in from reference TRBV19 and TRBJ2-3): DGGITQSPKYLFRKEGQNVTLSCEQNLNHDAMYWYRQDPGQGLRLIYYSQIVNDFQKGDIAEGYSVSREKKESFPLTVTSAQKNPTAFYLCASSIDHLRSTDTQYFGPGTRLTVL.

The chain has TRBV5-1 and TRBJ1-2, with 10 bases identical to TRBD1. The ends lost 1 base at V and 7 bases at J; junction bases unmatched: 7. The CDR3 sequence is 15 residues long. Looked up from germline, CDR1 is SGHRS and CDR2 is YFSETQ. The CDR3 DNA reads as TGCGCCAGCAGCTTGTGGACAGGGGGAGCGGGTGGCTACACCTTC. This gives the protein CASSLWTGGAGGYTF.

This chain links TRBV2 with TRBJ1-5; a weak D match, TRBD1 (6 bases). CDR3 length equals 15 residues. Trimming removed 5 bases from V and 4 bases from J, with 15 bases in between. CDR1 and CDR2 from the germline V gene are SNHLY and FYNNEI. The CDR3 region has the DNA TGTGCCAGCAGTCTCCTAAGACAGGAAAATCAGCCCCAGCATTTT. It encodes CASSLLRQENQPQHF.

V gene TRBV19 combines with J gene TRBJ2-7; D may correspond to TRBD1 or TRBD2 (6 bases each). Trimming took off 9 bases at V and 2 bases at J, with 23 bases between the two ends. CDR1 and CDR2 (germline): LNHDA, SQIVND (reference sequence). The CDR3 consists of 16 residues. The CDR3 DNA sequence: TGTGCCAGCCCCTGGGGGGAACACAGGGATCCCTACGAGCAGTACTTC. Protein sequence: CASPWGEHRDPYEQYF.

The V and J genes are TRBV7-9 and TRBJ2-7, with 7 bases fitting TRBD1. J lost 4 bases, V lost 7 bases, and 7 bases had no gene match. This CDR3 region has 13 residues. CDR1 is SEHNR and CDR2 is FQNEAQ in the germline V gene (reference sequence). CDR3 region: CASTTWDRYEQYF. CDR3 coding DNA: TGTGCCAGCACCACTTGGGACAGATACGAGCAGTACTTC.

J is TRBJ1-4 and V is TRBV4-2; a possible D gene is TRBD1 (6 bases). Deletions cut 0 bases from V and 6 bases from J, with 23 bases between. This CDR3 is 19 amino acids long. Germline V gives CDR1 LGHNA, CDR2 YNFKEQ. This CDR3 is CASSQDQVAGDVFHEKLFF. In DNA form, the CDR3 reads TGTGCCAGCAGCCAAGATCAGGTGGCAGGGGACGTTTTTCATGAAAAACTGTTTTTT.

CDR3: CASSERDRGIYEQYF. Here the CDR3 DNA reads TGTGCCAGCAGTGAAAGGGACAGGGGGATATACGAGCAGTACTTC. The V call is TRBV6-1, the J call TRBJ2-7; 11 bases are shared with TRBD1. CDR3 length: 15 amino acids. The V gene end was trimmed by 2 bases and the J gene end by 4 bases; junction bases not matched to a gene: 4. The germline V gene has CDR1 MNHNS and CDR2 SASEGT.

The rearrangement links TRBV7-2 to TRBJ1-2; TRBD1 is a possible D gene (6 bases). The V end lost 5 bases, the J end lost 4 bases, and 14 bases lay between the germline ends. CDR3 size: 14 residues. Germline V CDR1 and CDR2: SGHTA, FQGNSA. Here the CDR3 DNA reads TGTGCCAGCAGCCCCCTGGGGGCGGTCTATGGCTACACCTTC. Translated, it gives CASSPLGAVYGYTF.

By sample fraction, this clone is large. This CDR3 is also generated by other DNA sequences in the sample. This chain links TRBV27 with TRBJ2-7, with D perhaps matching TRBD1 (6 bases). CDR3 length equals 16 residues. Germline-derived CDR1 and CDR2 are MNHEY and SMNVEV (reference sequence). V was clipped by 0 bases and J by 0 bases, with 12 bases between them. DNA of the CDR3: TGTGCCAGCAGTTTATCACAGGGAACCCTCTCCTACGAGCAGTACTTC. Its translation: CASSLSQGTLSYEQYF.

The chain has TRBV5-6 and TRBJ1-1, with TRBD1 matching 7 bases. Trimming cost V 2 bases and J 5 bases; bases outside gene matches: 9. The germline CDR1 and CDR2 sequences are SGHDT and YYEEEE. The CDR3 covers 15 residues. CDR3 DNA sequence: TGTGCCAGCAGCTTATGGACAGGAGACTTGACTGAAGCTTTCTTT. It translates to CASSLWTGDLTEAFF.

This clone was observed a single time. The chain carries TRBV27 and TRBJ2-1, with D possibly being TRBD1 (6 bases). Trimming stripped 3 bases from V and 4 bases from J, with 19 bases between. Germline V CDR1 and CDR2: MNHEY, SMNVEV (reference sequence). The CDR3 extends over 17 amino acids. In DNA form, the CDR3 reads TGTGCCAGCAGTTTCGCAGGGGCCCCTATGTATTACAATGAGCAGTTCTTC. Its protein is CASSFAGAPMYYNEQFF.

The table lists this clone with a few counts. The chain uses TRBV28 and TRBJ1-1; no firm D call. CDR1 is MDHEN, CDR2 SYDVKM, per germline. V was clipped by 6 bases and J by 0 bases, with 8 bases between them. This CDR3 region has 13 residues. The CDR3, as DNA: TGTGCCAGCAGCCCAATCATGAACACTGAAGCTTTCTTT. Its protein is CASSPIMNTEAFF.

The chain recombines TRBV5-6 with TRBJ2-7, with a possible D match to TRBD2 (6 bases). CDR3 length: 16 amino acids. Germline V gives CDR1 SGHDT, CDR2 YYEEEE. V was clipped by 3 bases and J by 3 bases, with 19 bases between them. The CDR3 loop reads CASSSPRSGLFYEQYF. CDR3 DNA sequence: TGTGCCAGCAGCTCGCCCAGGAGCGGGCTATTCTACGAGCAGTACTTC. Complete variable domain (other parts from reference TRBV5-6 and TRBJ2-7): DAGVTQSPTHLIKTRGQQVTLRCSPKSGHDTVSWYQQALGQGPQFIFQYYEEEERQRGNFPDRFSGHQFPNYSSELNVNALLLGDSALYLCASSSPRSGLFYEQYFGPGTRLTVT.

V is TRBV27 and J is TRBJ2-7, with D possibly matching TRBD1 (6 bases). From germline, CDR1 is MNHEY and CDR2 SMNVEV (reference sequence). The CDR3 covers 12 residues. Trimming shortened V by 6 bases and J by 2 bases, and 8 bases separated the two germline ends. This CDR3 reads CASSQGPYEQYF. In nucleotides, the CDR3 is TGTGCCAGCAGCCAGGGGCCCTACGAGCAGTACTTC.

The chain carries TRBV7-2 and TRBJ1-1, with TRBD1 as a possible D gene (5 bases). The germline V gene has CDR1 SGHTA and CDR2 FQGNSA. CDR3 length: 15 residues. Trimming took 3 bases from V and 3 from J, leaving 14 bases between them. DNA of the CDR3: TGTGCCAGCAGCTTTGCCCCAGGGATAGACACTGAAGCTTTCTTT. Translation: CASSFAPGIDTEAFF.

J is TRBJ1-4 and V is TRBV4-2, with 10 bases lining up with TRBD1. Germline V gives CDR1 LGHNA, CDR2 YNFKEQ. V lost 0 bases to trimming and J lost 6 bases; unmatched junction nucleotides: 4. There are 16 residues in the CDR3. CDR3 residues: CASSQEETGGYEKLFF. CDR3 nucleotides: TGTGCCAGCAGCCAAGAGGAGACAGGGGGCTATGAAAAACTGTTTTTT.

In this sample, this clone turned up a few times. The rearrangement uses TRBV18 and TRBJ2-2, with 11 bases lining up with TRBD2. CDR1 and CDR2 (germline): KGHSH, LQKENI. The CDR3 runs to 17 residues. Trimming took 3 bases from V and 5 from J; bases not matched to a gene: 8. CDR3 coding DNA: TGTGCCAGCTCACCCAGCGCTAGCGGGGGGCTTACCGGGGAGCTGTTTTTT. Protein sequence: CASSPSASGGLTGELFF. The entire variable domain, with the rest obtained from reference TRBV18 and TRBJ2-2, is as follows: NAGVMQNPRHLVRRRGQEARLRCSPMKGHSHVYWYRQLPEEGLKFMVYLQKENIIDESGMPKERFSAEFPKEGPSILRIQQVVRGDSAAYFCASSPSASGGLTGELFFGEGSRLTVL.

This clone showed up just a few times. The V and J genes are TRBV30 and TRBJ2-1; 9 bases agree with TRBD2. The ends lost 3 bases at V and 8 bases at J; junction bases unmatched: 8. In germline, CDR1 is GTSNPN, CDR2 SVGIG (reference sequence). The CDR3 extends over 14 amino acids. CDR3 DNA sequence: TGTGCCTGGAGGGAACCGGGACTAGCTCATGAGCAGTTCTTC. Its translation is CAWREPGLAHEQFF.

The chain combines TRBV4-2 with TRBJ2-7; TRBD1 agrees at 10 bases. Per the germline V gene, CDR1 is LGHNA and CDR2 is YNFKEQ. V lost 0 bases to trimming and J lost 0 bases; unmatched junction nucleotides: 8. The length of the CDR3 is 18 residues. The CDR3 DNA reads TGTGCCAGCAGCCAAGAACTCCTGGGACAGGGGAGCTCCTACGAGCAGTACTTC. Amino acid sequence: CASSQELLGQGSSYEQYF.

The chain carries TRBV28 and TRBJ2-7; the D call may be TRBD1 or TRBD2 (6 bases each). Trimming took off 0 bases at V and 5 bases at J, with 8 bases between the two ends. CDR3 length: 13 residues. The germline V gene has CDR1 MDHEN and CDR2 SYDVKM. The CDR3 DNA sequence: TGTGCCAGCAGTTTATGGGGGGGCGACGAGCAGTACTTC. This translates into CASSLWGGDEQYF. The complete variable domain, with remaining parts taken from reference TRBV28 and TRBJ2-7, reads DVKVTQSSRYLVKRTGEKVFLECVQDMDHENMFWYRQDPGLGLRLIYFSYDVKMKEKGDIPEGYSVSREKKERFSLILESASTNQTSMYLCASSLWGGDEQYFGPGTRLTVT.

The CDR3 DNA reads TGTGCCAGCAGCCCTTGGGACAGGGCGCGCCCGGGGGGGACTGAAGCTTTCTTT. This gives the protein CASSPWDRARPGGTEAFF. This chain connects TRBV5-6 to TRBJ1-1; 9 bases agree with TRBD1. The V and J ends lost 4 bases and 5 bases, in that order; junction bases with no gene match: 18. Per the germline V gene, CDR1 is SGHDT and CDR2 is YYEEEE. The CDR3 is 18 residues long.

The rearrangement links TRBV7-9 to TRBJ2-7; possibly TRBD1 for D (5 bases). CDR3 length equals 12 residues. Looked up from germline, CDR1 is SEHNR and CDR2 is FQNEAQ (reference sequence). V dropped 8 bases and J dropped 6 bases, with 14 bases sitting between them. The CDR3 reads CASQAGPGEQYF. For the CDR3, the DNA is TGTGCCAGCCAAGCAGGGCCGGGCGAGCAGTACTTC.